Below, one TCR beta chain is given with its context. Its antigen is not identified. This specimen belongs to a study of PD-1 blockade in classical Hodgkin lymphoma. Data came from immunoSEQ multiplex PCR; TCRdb stores just in-frame clones and leaves some out. The sample includes roughly 100,000 clones, roughly 89% of them seen just once. All patients relapsed after autologous stem cell transplantation, and brentuximab vedotin exposure varied. Complete response, partial response or progressive disease constituted the best responses recorded. Deletions cut 0 bases from V and 7 bases from J, with 6 bases between. Germline CDR1 SGHVS, CDR2 FNYEAQ. The CDR3 consists of 13 residues. Study-wide points: Newly diagnosed patients had diversity similar to the baseline diversity of complete responders.

The sequence was collected from a human donor with classical Hodgkin lymphoma. The J gene is TRBJ1-4, the V gene TRBV7-6; D is unclear. The sample here was peripheral blood mononuclear cells (PBMCs), taken before the second cycle of nivolumab. Written as DNA, the CDR3 is TGTGCCAGCAGCTTAGCTAATAGTGAAAAACTGTTTTTT. Translated, it gives CASSLANSEKLFF.